This T cell receptor (beta chain) was sequenced in a study of blood T cell repertoires in COVID-19. Across the study: COVID-19 samples from acute and convalescent phases originated in the United States, Italy and Spain. PBMCs, B-cell-depleted T cells, or T cells were the source of the cDNA or gDNA that made up the material.

The CDR3 has 17 residues. Germline V lookup: CDR1 LNHDA, CDR2 SQIVND (reference sequence). Unmatched junction bases numbered 9, after V lost 5 bases and J lost 0 bases. Per the original methods: Reference gene primer amplification yielded estimated nucleated cell counts. Here immunoSEQ multiplex PCR was the method, and the copy in TCRdb shows in-frame clones only, minus some. V and J calls and clone size are as listed in that table; D and trimming were resolved from the DNA. The table shows some 160,000 clones, with just under 80% occurring only once. This chain links TRBV19 with TRBJ1-5; 8 bases align to TRBD1. Sequencing input: peripheral blood. The clonotype originates from a woman of 80 years or more with acute or convalescent COVID-19. This CDR3 is CASSRLGTGNSNQPQHF. Written as DNA, the CDR3 is TGTGCCAGTAGTCGCCTCGGGACAGGCAATAGCAATCAGCCCCAGCATTTT.